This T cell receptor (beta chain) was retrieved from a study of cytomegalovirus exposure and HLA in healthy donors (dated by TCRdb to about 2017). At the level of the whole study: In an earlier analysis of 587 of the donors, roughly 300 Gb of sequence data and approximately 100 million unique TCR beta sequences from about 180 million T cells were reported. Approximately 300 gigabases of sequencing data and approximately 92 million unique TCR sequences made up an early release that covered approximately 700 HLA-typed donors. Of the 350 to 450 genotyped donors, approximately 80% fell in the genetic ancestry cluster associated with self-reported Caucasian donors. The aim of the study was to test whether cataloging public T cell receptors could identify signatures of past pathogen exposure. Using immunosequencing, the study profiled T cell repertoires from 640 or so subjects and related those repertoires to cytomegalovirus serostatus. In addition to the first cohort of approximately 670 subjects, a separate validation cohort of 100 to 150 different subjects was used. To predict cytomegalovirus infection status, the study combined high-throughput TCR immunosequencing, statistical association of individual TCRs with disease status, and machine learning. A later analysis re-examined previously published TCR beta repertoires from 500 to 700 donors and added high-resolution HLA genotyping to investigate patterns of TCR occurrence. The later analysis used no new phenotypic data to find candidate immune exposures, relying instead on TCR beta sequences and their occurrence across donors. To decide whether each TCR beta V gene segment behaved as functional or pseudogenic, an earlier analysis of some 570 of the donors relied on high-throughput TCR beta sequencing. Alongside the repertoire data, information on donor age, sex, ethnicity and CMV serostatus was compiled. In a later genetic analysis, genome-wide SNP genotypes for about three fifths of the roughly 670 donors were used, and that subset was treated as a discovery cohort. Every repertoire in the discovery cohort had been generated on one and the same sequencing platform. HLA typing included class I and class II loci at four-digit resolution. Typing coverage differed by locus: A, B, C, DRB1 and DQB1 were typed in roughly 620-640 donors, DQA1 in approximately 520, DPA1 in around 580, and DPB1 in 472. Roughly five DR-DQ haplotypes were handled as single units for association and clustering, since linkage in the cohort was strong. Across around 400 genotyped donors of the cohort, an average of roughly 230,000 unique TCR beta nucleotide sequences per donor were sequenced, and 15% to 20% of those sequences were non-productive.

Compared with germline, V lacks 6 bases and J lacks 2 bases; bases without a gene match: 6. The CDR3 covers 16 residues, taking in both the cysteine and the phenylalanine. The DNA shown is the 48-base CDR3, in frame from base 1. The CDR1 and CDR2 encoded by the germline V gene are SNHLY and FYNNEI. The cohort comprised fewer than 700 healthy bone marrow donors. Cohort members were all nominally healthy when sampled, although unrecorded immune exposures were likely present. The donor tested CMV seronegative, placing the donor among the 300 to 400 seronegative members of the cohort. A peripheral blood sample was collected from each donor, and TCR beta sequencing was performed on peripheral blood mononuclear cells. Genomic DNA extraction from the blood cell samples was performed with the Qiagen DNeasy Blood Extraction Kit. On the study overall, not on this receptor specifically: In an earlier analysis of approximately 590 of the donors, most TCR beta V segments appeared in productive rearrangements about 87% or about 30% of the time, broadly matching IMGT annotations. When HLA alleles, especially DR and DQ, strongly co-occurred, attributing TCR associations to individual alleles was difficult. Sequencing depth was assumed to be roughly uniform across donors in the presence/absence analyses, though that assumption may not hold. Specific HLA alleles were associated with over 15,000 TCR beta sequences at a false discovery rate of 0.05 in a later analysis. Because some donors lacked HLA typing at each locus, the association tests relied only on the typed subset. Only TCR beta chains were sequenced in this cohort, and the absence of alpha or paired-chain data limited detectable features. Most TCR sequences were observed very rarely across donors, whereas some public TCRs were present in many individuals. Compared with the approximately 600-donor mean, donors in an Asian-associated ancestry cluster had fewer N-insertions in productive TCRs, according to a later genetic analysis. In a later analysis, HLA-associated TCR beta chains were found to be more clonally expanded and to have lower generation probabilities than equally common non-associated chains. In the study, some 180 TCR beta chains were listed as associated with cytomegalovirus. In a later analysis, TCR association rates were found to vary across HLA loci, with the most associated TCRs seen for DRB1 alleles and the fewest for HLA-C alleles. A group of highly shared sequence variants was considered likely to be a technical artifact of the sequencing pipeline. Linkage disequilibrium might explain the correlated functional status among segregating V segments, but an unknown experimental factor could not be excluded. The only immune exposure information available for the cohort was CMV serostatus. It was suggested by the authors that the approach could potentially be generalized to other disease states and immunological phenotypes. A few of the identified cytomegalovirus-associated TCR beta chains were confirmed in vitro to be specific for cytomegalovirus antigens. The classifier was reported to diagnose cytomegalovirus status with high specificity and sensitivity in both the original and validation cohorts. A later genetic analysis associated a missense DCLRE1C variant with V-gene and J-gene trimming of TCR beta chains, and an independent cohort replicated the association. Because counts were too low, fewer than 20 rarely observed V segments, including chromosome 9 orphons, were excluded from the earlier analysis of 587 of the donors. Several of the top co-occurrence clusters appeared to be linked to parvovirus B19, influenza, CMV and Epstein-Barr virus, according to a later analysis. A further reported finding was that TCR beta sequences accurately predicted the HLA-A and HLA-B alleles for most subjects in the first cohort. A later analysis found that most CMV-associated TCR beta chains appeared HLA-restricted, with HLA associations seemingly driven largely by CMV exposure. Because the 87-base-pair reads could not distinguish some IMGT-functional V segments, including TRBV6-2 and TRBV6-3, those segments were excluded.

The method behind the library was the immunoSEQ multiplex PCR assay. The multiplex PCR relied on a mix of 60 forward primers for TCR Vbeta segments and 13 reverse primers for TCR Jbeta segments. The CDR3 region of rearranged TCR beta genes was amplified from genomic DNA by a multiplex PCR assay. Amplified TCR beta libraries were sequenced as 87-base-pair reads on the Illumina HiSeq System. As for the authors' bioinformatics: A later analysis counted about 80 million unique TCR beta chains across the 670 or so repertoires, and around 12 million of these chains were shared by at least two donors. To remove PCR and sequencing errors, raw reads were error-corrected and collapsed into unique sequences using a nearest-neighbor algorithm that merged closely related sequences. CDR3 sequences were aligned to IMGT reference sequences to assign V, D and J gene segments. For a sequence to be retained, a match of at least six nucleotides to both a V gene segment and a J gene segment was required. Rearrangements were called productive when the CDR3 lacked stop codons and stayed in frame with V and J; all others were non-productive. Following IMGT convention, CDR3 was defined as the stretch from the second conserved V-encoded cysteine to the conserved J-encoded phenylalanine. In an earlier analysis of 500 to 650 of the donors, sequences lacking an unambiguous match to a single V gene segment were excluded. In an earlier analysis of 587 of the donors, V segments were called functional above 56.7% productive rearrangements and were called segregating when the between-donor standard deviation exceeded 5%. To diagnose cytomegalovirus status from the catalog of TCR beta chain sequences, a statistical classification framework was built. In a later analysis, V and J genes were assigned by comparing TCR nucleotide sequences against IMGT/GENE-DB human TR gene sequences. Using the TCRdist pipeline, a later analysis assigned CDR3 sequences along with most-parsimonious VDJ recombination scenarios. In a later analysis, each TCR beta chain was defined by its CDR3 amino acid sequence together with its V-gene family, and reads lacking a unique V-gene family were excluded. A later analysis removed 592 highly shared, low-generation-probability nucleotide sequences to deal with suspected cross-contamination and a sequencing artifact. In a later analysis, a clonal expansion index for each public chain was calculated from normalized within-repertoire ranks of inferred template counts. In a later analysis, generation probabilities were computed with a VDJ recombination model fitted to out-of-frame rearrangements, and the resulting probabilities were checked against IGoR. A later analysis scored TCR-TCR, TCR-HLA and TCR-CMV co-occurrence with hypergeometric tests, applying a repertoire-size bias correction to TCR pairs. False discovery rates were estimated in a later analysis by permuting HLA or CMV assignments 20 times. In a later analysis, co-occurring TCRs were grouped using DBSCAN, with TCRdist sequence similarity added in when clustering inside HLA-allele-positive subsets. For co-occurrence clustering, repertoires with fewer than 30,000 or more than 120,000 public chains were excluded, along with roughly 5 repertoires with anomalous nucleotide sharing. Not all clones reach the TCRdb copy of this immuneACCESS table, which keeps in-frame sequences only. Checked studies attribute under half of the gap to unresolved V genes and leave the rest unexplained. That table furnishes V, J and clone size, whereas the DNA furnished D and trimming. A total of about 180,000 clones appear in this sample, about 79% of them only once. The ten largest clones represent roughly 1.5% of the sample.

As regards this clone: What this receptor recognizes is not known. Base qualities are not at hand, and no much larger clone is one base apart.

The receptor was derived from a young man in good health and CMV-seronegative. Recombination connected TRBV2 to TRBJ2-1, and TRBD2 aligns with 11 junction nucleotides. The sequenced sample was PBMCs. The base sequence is TGTGCCAGCAGCTTGGCGGGACTAGCGGCCTACAATGAGCAGTTCTTC. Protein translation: CASSLAGLAAYNEQFF. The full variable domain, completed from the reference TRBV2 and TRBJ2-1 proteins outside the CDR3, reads EPEVTQTPSHQVTQMGQEVILRCVPISNHLYFYWYRQILGQKVEFLVSFYNNEISEKSEIFDDQFSVERPDGSNFTLKIRSTKLEDSAMYFCASSLAGLAAYNEQFFGPGTRLTVL.